This TCR beta chain was captured by sequencing in a study of blood T cell repertoires in COVID-19. Study context: From T cells, B-cell-depleted T cells, or PBMCs came the material, which was cDNA or gDNA.

Per the authors' pipeline: Amplification of reference gene primers was used by the study to estimate nucleated cell counts. Libraries were prepared by immunoSEQ multiplex PCR; TCRdb keeps only in-frame clonotypes and omits some of them. That table is the source of V, J and clone size, and D and trimming were worked out from the DNA. Here the sample spans tens of thousands of clones, about 90% being singletons. The CDR3 contains 13 residues. Germline CDR1 is SGHNT and CDR2 is YENEEA. V lost 5 bases to trimming and J lost 1 base, with 8 bases between them. The specimen was peripheral blood. The rearrangement joins TRBV11-3 to TRBJ1-1; D gene ambiguous. This clonotype originated in a woman in her forties with acute or convalescent COVID-19. The CDR3 region has the DNA TGTGCCAGCAGCATGCACAGGAACACTGAAGCTTTCTTT. As protein: CASSMHRNTEAFF.